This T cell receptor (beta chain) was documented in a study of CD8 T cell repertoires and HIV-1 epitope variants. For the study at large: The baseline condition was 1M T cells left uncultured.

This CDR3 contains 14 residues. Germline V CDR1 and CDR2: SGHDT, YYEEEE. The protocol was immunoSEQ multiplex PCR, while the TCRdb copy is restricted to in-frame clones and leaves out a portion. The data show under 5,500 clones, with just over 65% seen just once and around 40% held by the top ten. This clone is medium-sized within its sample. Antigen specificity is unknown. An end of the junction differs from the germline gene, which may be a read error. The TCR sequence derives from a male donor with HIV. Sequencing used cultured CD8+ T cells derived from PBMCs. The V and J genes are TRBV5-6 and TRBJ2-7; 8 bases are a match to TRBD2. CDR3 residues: CASSAGLGSSEQYF. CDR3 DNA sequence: TGTGCCAGCAGCGCGGGACTAGGTTCCTCCGAGCAGTACTTC.